What follows are 27 T cell receptor beta chains derived from one specimen sequenced in a study of Ad26.COV2.S vaccination and SARS-CoV-2 variants. Indicated treatment: over 15 received Ad26.COV2.S at low or high dose, single or two shots; several received placebo; per-sample allocation not given. Collection of samples fell on day 63 after the first vaccine or placebo injection. Data came from immunoSEQ multiplex PCR; TCRdb stores just in-frame clones and leaves some out. The sample shows about 350,000 clones, around nine tenths of them seen only once. Sequences were derived from peripheral blood, sampled in a trial of Ad26.COV2.S vaccine versus placebo. The receptors were gathered from a person aged 18-60 years who received the Ad26.COV2.S COVID-19 vaccine or a placebo.

This clone was observed a few times. CDR3 nucleotides: TGTGCCAGCAGTGTAAAGGGGAACTATGGCTACACCTTC. Translating gives CASSVKGNYGYTF. The chain uses TRBV2 and TRBJ1-2; tentative D call: TRBD1 (5 bases). Deletions cut 4 bases from V and 2 bases from J, with 8 bases between. The germline gives CDR1 SNHLY, CDR2 FYNNEI. The CDR3 totals 13 residues.

The chain employs TRBV9 and TRBJ2-2, with 7 bases fitting TRBD2. Germline V gene sequence: CDR1 SGDLS, CDR2 YYNGEE. Unmatched junction bases numbered 9, after V lost 3 bases and J lost 4 bases. The CDR3 length is 16 residues. This CDR3 is CASSDGLVKFTGELFF. CDR3 bases: TGTGCCAGCAGCGACGGACTAGTAAAGTTCACCGGGGAGCTGTTTTTT.

The chain employs TRBV6-6 and TRBJ2-1; 14 bases match TRBD2. The V gene end was trimmed by 5 bases and the J gene end by 5 bases; junction bases not matched to a gene: 8. The CDR3 consists of 17 residues. Germline V gene data show CDR1 as MNHNY and CDR2 as SVGAGI (reference sequence). CDR3 amino acids: CASSPLTSGRANNEQFF. CDR3 in DNA: TGTGCCAGCAGTCCTCTGACTAGCGGGAGGGCCAACAATGAGCAGTTCTTC.

CDR3 loop: CASSPDLAGGRDTQYF. For the CDR3, the DNA is TGTGCCAGCAGCCCCGATCTAGCGGGGGGGCGGGATACGCAGTATTTT. The chain employs TRBV3-1 (or the pseudogene TRBV3-2) and TRBJ2-3, with TRBD2 matching over 12 bases. CDR3 length equals 16 residues. With V trimmed by 4 bases and J by 6 bases, 8 bases remained unmatched. CDR1 and CDR2 from the germline V gene are LGHDT and YNNKEL (reference sequence).

The chain links TRBV19 to TRBJ1-5; D unclear. Trimming shortened V by 6 bases and J by 6 bases, and 12 bases separated the two germline ends. The CDR3 runs to 13 residues. Germline CDR1 reads LNHDA; CDR2 reads SQIVND (reference sequence). This CDR3 is CASSGSGSQPQHF. In DNA form, the CDR3 reads TGTGCCAGTAGCGGGTCGGGGAGTCAGCCCCAGCATTTT.

This sequence joins TRBV9 and TRBJ1-1; D gene uncertain. The CDR3 sequence is 17 residues long. The germline V gene has CDR1 SGDLS and CDR2 YYNGEE. The V gene lost 3 bases and the J gene lost 0 bases, with 18 bases spanning the gap. This CDR3 reads CASSAQINHLMNTEAFF. CDR3 nucleotide sequence: TGTGCCAGCAGCGCCCAAATTAATCACCTAATGAACACTGAAGCTTTCTTT.

The genes are TRBV6-2 or TRBV6-3 and TRBJ1-5; 9 nucleotides line up with TRBD1. The V gene end was trimmed by 4 bases and the J gene end by 9 bases; junction bases not matched to a gene: 7. CDR1 is MNHEY, CDR2 SVGEGT, per germline. The CDR3 extends over 14 amino acids. The CDR3, as DNA: TGTGCCAGCAGTTCAAACAGGGGGCTAGGGCCCCAGCATTTT. Its translation: CASSSNRGLGPQHF.

The rearrangement links TRBV11-2 to TRBJ2-2; 11 bases map to TRBD2. Germline V gene lookup returns CDR1 SGHAT and CDR2 FQNNGV. V dropped 0 bases and J dropped 5; count of bases not matched to a gene: 5. CDR3 length: 17 residues. The CDR3 reads CASSLDELAGVTGELFF. For the CDR3, the DNA is TGTGCCAGCAGCTTAGATGAACTAGCGGGAGTTACCGGGGAGCTGTTTTTT.

This chain connects TRBV19 to TRBJ1-1, with D perhaps TRBD1 (5 bases). The V and J ends lost 3 bases and 5 bases respectively, with 13 bases between them. CDR3 length equals 14 residues. Germline V gene data show CDR1 as LNHDA and CDR2 as SQIVND (reference sequence). CDR3 DNA: TGTGCCAGTAGTATCGAGGGGAGAAGGACTGAAGCTTTCTTT. Translating gives CASSIEGRRTEAFF.

The chain employs TRBV4-3 and TRBJ2-3, with 7 nucleotides matching TRBD1. Germline V CDR1 and CDR2: LGHNA, YSLEER. V shed 3 bases, J shed 0 bases, and the junction held 6 bases outside the gene matches. The CDR3 covers 16 residues. Here the CDR3 DNA reads TGCGCCAGCAGCCACACAGGGGACACTAGCACAGATACGCAGTATTTT. It yields the protein CASSHTGDTSTDTQYF.

The CDR3 DNA reads TGTGCCTGGAGTCAGGAGATCACAGATACGCAGTATTTT. Translated, it gives CAWSQEITDTQYF. The chain joins TRBV30 to TRBJ2-3, with D unclear. Deletions cut 2 bases from V and 2 bases from J, with 8 bases between. CDR1 GTSNPN and CDR2 SVGIG come from the germline V gene (reference sequence). CDR3 length: 13 residues.

The chain recombines TRBV28 with TRBJ2-3; unclear D gene. The CDR3 has 13 residues. The ends were cut back, 7 bases at V and 8 bases at J, with 16 bases in the middle. CDR1 MDHEN and CDR2 SYDVKM come from the germline V gene. The CDR3 DNA sequence: TGTGCCAGCATTTCCCCTAGGGCTATTACGCAGTATTTT. Protein product: CASISPRAITQYF.

The V call is TRBV7-9, the J call TRBJ2-1; 9 bases agree with TRBD2. V gave up 2 bases and J gave up 9 bases; unmatched junction bases: 5. Per the germline V gene, CDR1 is SEHNR and CDR2 is FQNEAQ (reference sequence). This CDR3 has 14 amino acids. CDR3 in amino acids: CASSLRGGATEQFF. In DNA, the CDR3 is TGTGCCAGCAGCTTACGCGGGGGGGCCACTGAGCAGTTCTTC.

J is TRBJ1-1 and V is TRBV7-9; no firm D call. V shed 3 bases and J shed 5 bases, with 19 bases lying between them. CDR1 is SEHNR, CDR2 FQNEAQ, per germline (reference sequence). The CDR3 runs to 16 residues. The CDR3 region is CASSFDLDTLGTEAFF. The CDR3 DNA follows: TGTGCCAGCAGCTTCGATTTAGACACTCTGGGGACTGAAGCTTTCTTT.

The chain has TRBV4-1 and TRBJ2-7; D is ambiguous. This CDR3 comprises 16 residues. V lost 2 bases and J 6 bases, leaving 20 bases between the germline ends. Germline lookup yields CDR1 MGHRA and CDR2 YSYEKL. CDR3 amino acids: CASSQIVGPGFGEQYF. CDR3 nucleotide sequence: TGCGCCAGCAGCCAAATTGTGGGCCCCGGATTTGGCGAGCAGTACTTC.

The V call is TRBV4-3, the J call TRBJ1-4; 9 bases line up with TRBD1. Germline V CDR1 and CDR2: LGHNA, YSLEER. The CDR3 has 19 amino acids. V dropped 0 bases and J dropped 2; count of bases not matched to a gene: 10. This CDR3 reads CASSQDEWDREMTNEKLFF. CDR3 sequence (DNA): TGCGCCAGCAGCCAAGATGAATGGGACAGGGAAATGACTAATGAAAAACTGTTTTTT.

V is TRBV25-1 and J is TRBJ2-1; TRBD2 matches 7 bases. CDR3 size: 15 residues. Unmatched junction bases numbered 7, after V lost 8 bases and J lost 0 bases. CDR1 MGHDK and CDR2 SYGVNS come from the germline V gene. The CDR3 spells CASGGGTYSYNEQFF. The CDR3, as DNA: TGTGCCAGCGGGGGAGGGACCTACTCCTACAATGAGCAGTTCTTC.

The chain recombines TRBV2 with TRBJ1-5; TRBD1 is a possible D gene (5 bases). The CDR3 length is 15 residues. CDR1 and CDR2 from the germline V gene are SNHLY and FYNNEI. Trimming cost V 3 bases and J 6 bases, with 15 bases left between them. CDR3 loop: CASSDAPGGSQPQHF. CDR3 nucleotides: TGTGCCAGCAGTGACGCCCCGGGGGGATCTCAGCCCCAGCATTTT.

The chain uses TRBV2 and TRBJ2-3; TRBD2 matches 9 bases. This CDR3 has 15 amino acids. V shed 7 bases, J shed 0 bases, and the junction held 5 bases outside the gene matches. Germline V gene data show CDR1 as SNHLY and CDR2 as FYNNEI. This CDR3 is CASKYLAGSTDTQYF. CDR3 coding DNA: TGTGCCAGCAAGTACCTAGCGGGGAGCACAGATACGCAGTATTTT.

V and J are TRBV28 and TRBJ2-7, with 7 bases aligning to TRBD1. The CDR3 has 17 residues. The V gene end was trimmed by 2 bases and the J gene end by 0 bases; junction bases not matched to a gene: 10. From germline, CDR1 is MDHEN and CDR2 SYDVKM. The CDR3 reads CASSLPPPQGPSYEQYF. The CDR3 nucleotides are TGTGCCAGCAGTTTACCACCCCCACAGGGGCCCTCCTACGAGCAGTACTTC.

The count of this clone is one. DNA of the CDR3: TGTGCCAGCGAACCAGCGGGGACCTACAATGAGCAGTTCTTC. Translated: CASEPAGTYNEQFF. The V call is TRBV5-4, the J call TRBJ2-1, with 7 bases lining up with TRBD2. V lost 7 bases to trimming and J lost 2 bases; unmatched junction nucleotides: 6. This CDR3 region has 14 residues. Germline lookup yields CDR1 SGHNT and CDR2 YYREEE (reference sequence).

In its sample, this clone was seen a few times. The chain combines TRBV2 with TRBJ2-3; D is perhaps TRBD2 (5 bases). CDR3 size: 11 residues. V lost 6 bases and J lost 8, with 9 bases in between. Germline values: CDR1 SNHLY, CDR2 FYNNEI. The CDR3 sequence is CASSPSTTQYF. The CDR3 DNA follows: TGTGCCAGCAGCCCTAGCACTACGCAGTATTTT.

The chain joins TRBV7-3 to TRBJ2-2; D is perhaps TRBD1 (6 bases). This CDR3 is 13 amino acids long. Trimming removed 5 bases at V and 6 bases at J, with 10 bases between. CDR1 is SGHTA and CDR2 is FQGTGA in the germline V gene. CDR3 sequence (DNA): TGTGCCAGCAGCCAGGGACACTCCGGGGAGCTGTTTTTT. This gives the protein CASSQGHSGELFF.

The chain is built from TRBV19 and TRBJ2-3; 10 bases fit TRBD1. The trim removed 9 bases at V and 0 bases at J, leaving 9 bases unmatched. Germline-derived CDR1 and CDR2 are LNHDA and SQIVND (reference sequence). CDR3 size: 16 residues. CDR3 coding DNA: TGTGCCAGCATGTACTCGGGACAGGGGAGCACAGATACGCAGTATTTT. It codes for CASMYSGQGSTDTQYF.

The V and J genes are TRBV18 and TRBJ2-2; TRBD1 agrees at 9 bases. The CDR3 length is 15 residues. V was clipped by 3 bases and J by 5 bases; unmatched bases: 4. Germline V lookup: CDR1 KGHSH, CDR2 LQKENI. The CDR3 DNA follows: TGTGCCAGCTCACCTGACAGGGGGATGACCGGGGAGCTGTTTTTT. This translates into CASSPDRGMTGELFF.

The table lists this clone with a count of one. The genes are TRBV2 and TRBJ2-5, with D perhaps assigned TRBD1 or TRBD2 (5 bases each). Germline assignment: CDR1 SNHLY and CDR2 FYNNEI. V lost 3 bases, J lost 5 bases, and 7 bases lay in between. There are 12 residues in the CDR3. CDR3 coding DNA: TGTGCCAGCAGTGACGGGACGGAGACCCAGTACTTC. Amino acids: CASSDGTETQYF.

The chain joins TRBV2 to TRBJ2-1; no firm D call. V dropped 8 bases and J dropped 0 bases, with 8 bases sitting between them. This CDR3 is built from 13 residues. Germline lookup yields CDR1 SNHLY and CDR2 FYNNEI. CDR3 sequence (DNA): TGTGCCAGCGGTCTCCTCTCCTACAATGAGCAGTTCTTC. Amino acids: CASGLLSYNEQFF. Looking up the rest from reference TRBV2 and TRBJ2-1 gives the full variable domain: EPEVTQTPSHQVTQMGQEVILRCVPISNHLYFYWYRQILGQKVEFLVSFYNNEISEKSEIFDDQFSVERPDGSNFTLKIRSTKLEDSAMYFCASGLLSYNEQFFGPGTRLTVL.